This TCR beta chain was sequenced during a study of blood T cell repertoires in COVID-19. V lost 2 bases and J 2 bases, leaving 10 bases between the germline ends. Germline V gives CDR1 MNHEY, CDR2 SVGAGI. The CDR3 spans 14 residues. The authors' processing: Nucleated cell number was recorded as an estimate derived from reference gene primer amplification. Profiled with immunoSEQ multiplex PCR; TCRdb holds only in-frame clones, not every one. The DNA gave D and trimming, while V, J and clone size come from that table. Of around 57,000 clones in the sample, roughly 90% were seen once. Sequenced sample: peripheral blood. This receptor was identified in a man over 45 with acute or convalescent COVID-19. This rearrangement joins TRBV6-5 to TRBJ2-7; tentative D call: TRBD1 (5 bases). CDR3 coding DNA: TGTGCCAGCAGTTACAGTAGGGGCCCCTACGAGCAGTACTTC. Its protein product is CASSYSRGPYEQYF.